The 16 T cell receptor beta chains given below trace back to one sample, sequenced in a study of memory CD4+ T cells and cytomegalovirus serostatus. Profiling relied on immunoSEQ multiplex PCR, and the TCRdb table lists in-frame clones only, not all of them. The sample holds 25,000 to 30,000 clones, roughly 80% seen once. The sort gate was single viable CD3+CD4+CD8-CD45RO+ cells for memory CD4+ T cells. The sequenced sample was memory CD4+ T cells from blood. The receptors were gathered from an adult in good health and CMV-seronegative.

This clone was detected only a few times. The rearrangement joins TRBV11-1 to TRBJ2-7, with 11 nucleotides matching TRBD2. Trimming at V came to 5 bases and at J to 7 bases, leaving 4 bases not matched to a gene. The CDR3 loop spans 13 amino acids. Germline V gene lookup returns CDR1 SGHAT and CDR2 FQDESV (reference sequence). The CDR3 nucleotides read TGTGCCAGCAGCCGACTAGCGGGGCAGGAGCAGTACTTC. Translating it yields CASSRLAGQEQYF.

The V gene is TRBV9, the J gene TRBJ1-2; a possible D gene is TRBD1 (5 bases). The V end was cut by 0 bases, the J end by 6 bases, with 15 bases between. CDR3 length equals 15 residues. Germline V gene lookup returns CDR1 SGDLS and CDR2 YYNGEE. The CDR3: CASSVAPGRRNGYTF. CDR3 sequence (DNA): TGTGCCAGCAGCGTAGCTCCGGGACGCCGAAATGGCTACACCTTC.

This rearrangement joins TRBV5-8 to TRBJ2-2; D is perhaps TRBD2 (6 bases). The ends were cut back, 5 bases at V and 2 bases at J, with 10 bases in the middle. Germline CDR1 is SGHTS and CDR2 is YDEGEE. This CDR3 contains 14 residues. The CDR3: CASRAGLNTGELFF. The CDR3 nucleotides are TGTGCCAGCAGGGCGGGACTTAACACCGGGGAGCTGTTTTTT. Based on the CDR3 plus reference TRBV5-8 and TRBJ2-2, the full variable domain is EAGVTQSPTHLIKTRGQQATLRCSPISGHTSVYWYQQALGLGLQFLLWYDEGEERNRGNFPPRFSGRQFPNYSSELNVNALELEDSALYLCASRAGLNTGELFFGEGSRLTVL.

V usage is TRBV4-3 and J usage is TRBJ1-5; 7 bases are a match to TRBD1. J gave up 9 bases and V 1 base, and 9 bases lay outside the gene matches. Germline V gene sequence: CDR1 LGHNA, CDR2 YSLEER. The CDR3 is made up of 15 amino acids. CDR3 residues: CASSQAAQGFLPQHF. The DNA of the CDR3 is TGCGCCAGCAGCCAAGCGGCACAGGGGTTTCTGCCCCAGCATTTT.

The chain is built from TRBV10-2 and TRBJ1-2; possibly TRBD1 for D (6 bases). The CDR3 length is 15 residues. Germline V CDR1 and CDR2: WSHSY, SAAADI. The V end lost 6 bases, the J end lost 8 bases, and 22 bases lay between the germline ends. CDR3 loop: CASSENTGIGDGYTF. The CDR3, as DNA: TGCGCCAGCAGCGAGAATACAGGGATTGGCGACGGCTACACCTTC.

In its sample, this clone was seen a few times. This CDR3 reads CASSRSGQGDYGYTF. In DNA form, the CDR3 reads TGTGCCAGCAGCCGATCCGGACAGGGGGACTATGGCTACACCTTC. The chain employs TRBV5-4 and TRBJ1-2; 10 positions agree with TRBD1. J lost 3 bases, V lost 4 bases, and 6 bases had no gene match. The CDR3 spans 15 residues. Germline V gene data show CDR1 as SGHNT and CDR2 as YYREEE (reference sequence). The whole variable domain, filled in from reference TRBV5-4 and TRBJ1-2, reads ETGVTQSPTHLIKTRGQQVTLRCSSQSGHNTVSWYQQALGQGPQFIFQYYREEENGRGNFPPRFSGLQFPNYSSELNVNALELDDSALYLCASSRSGQGDYGYTFGSGTRLTVV.

The chain employs TRBV7-2 and TRBJ2-5, with 7 nucleotides matching TRBD2. The CDR3 consists of 14 residues. CDR1 is SGHTA and CDR2 is FQGNSA in the germline V gene. The junction had 3 bases not matched to a gene; V was cut back by 0 bases and J by 5 bases. CDR3 nucleotide sequence: TGTGCCAGCAGCTTAGCGGGGGGGAAGGAGACCCAGTACTTC. The encoded protein is CASSLAGGKETQYF.

The chain joins TRBV19 to TRBJ2-5; the D gene is possibly TRBD2 (5 bases). Per germline, CDR1 LNHDA and CDR2 SQIVND (reference sequence). CDR3 size: 13 residues. Between the trimmed V and J ends, which lost 3 bases and 5 bases, there was a span of 10 bases. The CDR3 DNA is TGTGCCAGTAGTATTCGAGGGTCCGAGACCCAGTACTTC. Its protein product is CASSIRGSETQYF. The variable domain in full, completed from reference TRBV19 and TRBJ2-5, reads DGGITQSPKYLFRKEGQNVTLSCEQNLNHDAMYWYRQDPGQGLRLIYYSQIVNDFQKGDIAEGYSVSREKKESFPLTVTSAQKNPTAFYLCASSIRGSETQYFGPGTRLLVL.

This sequence joins TRBV30 and TRBJ1-2; D possibly corresponds to TRBD1 (6 bases). The CDR3 is made up of 13 amino acids. The V and J ends lost 3 bases and 7 bases respectively, with 15 bases between them. From germline, CDR1 is GTSNPN and CDR2 SVGIG (reference sequence). CDR3 in amino acids: CAWRQQGMRGYTF. The CDR3, as DNA: TGTGCCTGGAGACAACAGGGTATGCGTGGCTACACCTTC.

The J gene is TRBJ2-5, the V gene TRBV7-2; 9 bases are shared with TRBD1. V dropped 3 bases and J dropped 5; count of bases not matched to a gene: 4. Germline V lookup: CDR1 SGHTA, CDR2 FQGNSA. The CDR3 totals 14 residues. CDR3 loop: CASSFWTGDETQYF. CDR3 nucleotide sequence: TGTGCCAGCAGCTTCTGGACAGGGGATGAGACCCAGTACTTC. Variable domain in full (rest from reference TRBV7-2 and TRBJ2-5): GAGVSQSPSNKVTEKGKDVELRCDPISGHTALYWYRQSLGQGLEFLIYFQGNSAPDKSGLPSDRFSAERTGGSVSTLTIQRTQQEDSAVYLCASSFWTGDETQYFGPGTRLLVL.

A single count supports this clone. This sequence joins TRBV1 and TRBJ1-1. TRBV1 is a pseudogene locus. The CDR3 loop spans 18 amino acids. DNA for the CDR3: TGCACCAGCAGCCAAGCCCCAAACCCGGACGGCCCGGACACTGAAGCTTTCTTT. It yields the protein CTSSQAPNPDGPDTEAFF.

The rearrangement links TRBV18 to TRBJ2-3; tentative D call: TRBD1 (6 bases). V was cut by 6 bases and J by 0 bases, with 13 bases left in between. This CDR3 has 15 residues. Germline lookup yields CDR1 KGHSH and CDR2 LQKENI. In DNA, the CDR3 is TGTGCCAGCTCCCAAAGACAGGAAAGCACAGATACGCAGTATTTT. It is translated as CASSQRQESTDTQYF.

The chain combines TRBV7-2 with TRBJ1-1; 9 positions match TRBD1. CDR1 is SGHTA and CDR2 is FQGNSA in the germline V gene. The CDR3 has 14 amino acids. Trimming at V came to 4 bases and at J to 4 bases, leaving 4 bases not matched to a gene. CDR3 DNA sequence: TGTGCCAGCAGCTCCAGACAGGGGGGCACTGAAGCTTTCTTT. The encoded protein is CASSSRQGGTEAFF.

This chain joins TRBV27 and TRBJ1-5, with D unresolved. Germline CDR1 is MNHEY and CDR2 is SMNVEV (reference sequence). This CDR3 has 15 amino acids. Trimming cost V 2 bases and J 2 bases, with 10 bases left between them. The CDR3 reads CASSLEQFGNQPQHF. The CDR3 bases are TGTGCCAGCAGTTTAGAACAGTTCGGCAATCAGCCCCAGCATTTT.

V is TRBV10-3 and J is TRBJ1-5; 9 bases line up with TRBD1. Trimming at V came to 10 bases and at J to 2 bases, leaving 6 bases not matched to a gene. Per germline, CDR1 ENHRY and CDR2 SYGVKD. This CDR3 contains 14 residues. The CDR3 loop is CATTGGAGNQPQHF. CDR3 sequence (DNA): TGTGCCACCACAGGGGGCGCGGGCAATCAGCCCCAGCATTTT.

This rearrangement joins TRBV7-2 to TRBJ2-1, with D uncertain. Germline V gives CDR1 SGHTA, CDR2 FQGNSA. This CDR3 contains 13 residues. The ends were cut back, 1 base at V and 12 bases at J, with 13 bases in the middle. CDR3 amino acids: CASSLGQAVRQFF. CDR3 nucleotides: TGTGCCAGCAGCTTAGGTCAGGCAGTGAGGCAGTTCTTC.